This T cell receptor (beta chain) was retrieved from a study of blood T cell repertoires in COVID-19. As to this clone: Additional DNA sequences in this sample encode the identical CDR3.

Sequencing was performed with immunoSEQ multiplex PCR; in TCRdb, only in-frame clones are kept and a portion is missing. The sample has over 55,000 clones; around 88% are singletons. Germline CDR1 and CDR2: MNHNY and SVGAGI (reference sequence). The CDR3 totals 16 residues. Unmatched junction bases numbered 3, after V lost 0 bases and J lost 2 bases. This TCR was sampled from a man between 45 and 60 years old with active COVID-19. This chain joins TRBV6-6 and TRBJ2-2, with TRBD2 matching over 7 bases. Sample: peripheral blood. As DNA, the CDR3 is TGTGCCAGCAGTTACTCGGGCGGGGGTAACACCGGGGAGCTGTTTTTT. Amino acids: CASSYSGGGNTGELFF.